This TCR beta chain was documented in a study of blood T cells in healthy people across ages. Broader study findings: The long-lived group displayed more naive CD4+ cells, plus higher diversity, than the aged donors did. There was a strong correlation between TCR beta diversity and naive T cell percentage.

Together with a sample-barcoded 5' primer, a J-beta primer mix was included in a second PCR lasting roughly 6 to 12 cycles. TCRdb fed the 5' RACE reads into MiXCR, producing one record per CDR3 protein. The sample lists around 1.1 million distinct CDR3 sequences, roughly two fifths occurring once. Whenever a sample was processed, at least 6 million PBMCs were isolated. Points on this clonotype: Antigen: not known.

The sequencing input was blood. The receptor's source is a man between 18 and 35 years old in good health.

This CDR3 reads CASKTENSPLHF. In DNA form, the CDR3 reads TGTGCCAGCAAAACTGAGAATTCACCCCTCCACTTT. The J gene is TRBJ1-6, the V gene TRBV6-1; D is unclear. The germline gives CDR1 MNHNS, CDR2 SASEGT. V lost 7 bases to trimming and J lost 7 bases, with 8 bases between them. The CDR3 contains 12 residues.